These T cell receptor beta chains were read from a single sample in a study of siplizumab effects on memory and regulatory T cells. Profiling relied on immunoSEQ multiplex PCR, and the TCRdb table lists in-frame clones only, not all of them. Here the sample spans tens of thousands of clones, about 90% being singletons. Sequenced sample: naive CD8+ T cells sorted from blood. Receptors were obtained from a human donor in good health. The CDR3 runs from the conserved cysteine through the conserved F or W. A D gene is named only where the DNA matches it firmly. Clone size is given for some rows only: seen once, a few or many times, or a class if the clone is expanded.

DNA: TGTGCCAGCAGCCCGTGGCCTTCCAACACCGGGGAGCTGTTTTTT; CDR3: CASSPWPSNTGELFF; D: .; V: TRBV7-6; J: TRBJ2-2; size: .
DNA: TGTGCCAGCAGCTTTACAGGGGACGAGCAGTACTTC; CDR3: CASSFTGDEQYF; D: TRBD1; V: TRBV7-9; J: TRBJ2-7; size: few
DNA: TGTGCCAGTAGTCCGAACAGGGGCATGAACACTGAAGCTTTCTTT; CDR3: CASSPNRGMNTEAFF; D: TRBD1; V: TRBV19; J: TRBJ1-1; size: .
DNA: TGCGCCAGCAGCTTGGTGCGGACAGGGGCCCTAAATGAGCAGTTCTTC; CDR3: CASSLVRTGALNEQFF; D: TRBD1; V: TRBV5-1; J: TRBJ2-1; size: .
DNA: TGTGCCAGCAGCGCGGACAGGGACGGAGAGACCCAGTACTTC; CDR3: CASSADRDGETQYF; D: TRBD1; V: TRBV11-3; J: TRBJ2-5; size: .
DNA: TGTGCTAGCAGCTTATACGGGGGCGCGTCCGATACGCAGTATTTT; CDR3: CASSLYGGASDTQYF; D: .; V: TRBV7-7; J: TRBJ2-3; size: .
DNA: TGTGCCAGCAGCGTAGCGGGAGGCCCCCAATACAATGAGCAGTTCTTC; CDR3: CASSVAGGPQYNEQFF; D: TRBD2; V: TRBV9; J: TRBJ2-1; size: .
DNA: TGTGCCAGCAGCATAGGGACTTCCTACGAGCAGTACTTC; CDR3: CASSIGTSYEQYF; D: .; V: TRBV7-2; J: TRBJ2-7; size: .
DNA: TGTGCCAGCAGTTTTACAGGGGCAGGTTCCGAGCAGTACTTC; CDR3: CASSFTGAGSEQYF; D: TRBD1; V: TRBV6-5; J: TRBJ2-7; size: .
DNA: TGTGCCAGCAGCTTAGATCTTAGCGGGAGGTCATTCAATGAGCAGTTCTTC; CDR3: CASSLDLSGRSFNEQFF; D: TRBD2; V: TRBV11-2; J: TRBJ2-1; size: once
DNA: TGTGCCAGTAGTCCGGGACAGGGACCCTACGAGCAGTACTTC; CDR3: CASSPGQGPYEQYF; D: TRBD1; V: TRBV19; J: TRBJ2-7; size: .
DNA: TGTGCCAGTAGTCCGTTAGCGGGAGGGATCACAGATACGCAGTATTTT; CDR3: CASSPLAGGITDTQYF; D: TRBD2; V: TRBV19; J: TRBJ2-3; size: .
DNA: TGTGCCAGCAGCGCCGGGACTAGCGTTTCTCAAGAGACCCAGTACTTC; CDR3: CASSAGTSVSQETQYF; D: TRBD2; V: TRBV11-2; J: TRBJ2-5; size: .
DNA: TGTGCCATCAGTGGGACCAAGGGACAGGGAGGGACTGAAGCTTTCTTT; CDR3: CAISGTKGQGGTEAFF; D: TRBD1; V: TRBV10-3; J: TRBJ1-1; size: .
DNA: TGCGCCAGCAGTGAATTGCTGGGAGCCAAAAACATTCAGTACTTC; CDR3: CASSELLGAKNIQYF; D: .; V: TRBV10-2; J: TRBJ2-4; size: .
DNA: TGTGCCAGCAACCCGTTCCCGGGAGTGTATGAGCAGTTCTTC; CDR3: CASNPFPGVYEQFF; D: .; V: TRBV7-9; J: TRBJ2-1; size: .
DNA: TGTGCCAGCAGCTTCCTCTCGACAGGGGAAGAGACCCAGTACTTC; CDR3: CASSFLSTGEETQYF; D: TRBD1; V: TRBV11-2; J: TRBJ2-5; size: .
DNA: TGCAGCGTTGATCGGGGACAGGGACTAGATACGCAGTATTTT; CDR3: CSVDRGQGLDTQYF; D: TRBD1; V: TRBV29-1; J: TRBJ2-3; size: .
DNA: TGTGCCAGCAGCCCCTTAGGAGGGCCCGGGAACACCGGGGAGCTGTTTTTT; CDR3: CASSPLGGPGNTGELFF; D: .; V: TRBV27; J: TRBJ2-2; size: .
DNA: TGTGCCAGCAGCTTAGGTGGGGCAGGGGCTGAGCAGTACTTC; CDR3: CASSLGGAGAEQYF; D: .; V: TRBV7-8; J: TRBJ2-7; size: .
DNA: TGCGCCAGCAGCTTGGTCGAAGGGCTGAACACTGAAGCTTTCTTT; CDR3: CASSLVEGLNTEAFF; D: .; V: TRBV5-1; J: TRBJ1-1; size: .
DNA: TGTGCCAGTAGTAGCGGGGACCAAGAGACCCAGTACTTC; CDR3: CASSSGDQETQYF; D: .; V: TRBV19; J: TRBJ2-5; size: .
DNA: TGTGCCAGCAGAGGCCCCAGACAGTACTACGAGCAGTACTTC; CDR3: CASRGPRQYYEQYF; D: .; V: TRBV6-5; J: TRBJ2-7; size: .
DNA: TGTGCCAGCAGCTTACCCCCAGCCACTGAAGCTTTCTTT; CDR3: CASSLPPATEAFF; D: .; V: TRBV5-5; J: TRBJ1-1; size: .
DNA: TGTGCCATCAGCGCCCCCGAAGAGGGGCTATCCTACGAGCAGTACTTC; CDR3: CAISAPEEGLSYEQYF; D: .; V: TRBV10-3; J: TRBJ2-7; size: few
DNA: TGTGCCAGCAGCTTCGACAGGCTGAGCTCCTACAATGAGCAGTTCTTC; CDR3: CASSFDRLSSYNEQFF; D: .; V: TRBV7-8; J: TRBJ2-1; size: .
DNA: TGTGCCAGCAGTTACTCTCGGACAGGGGACCAGCATTTT; CDR3: CASSYSRTGDQHF; D: TRBD1; V: TRBV6-5; J: TRBJ1-5; size: few
DNA: TGTGCCAGCAGTACCCGGACAGGGGAGAACACTGAAGCTTTCTTT; CDR3: CASSTRTGENTEAFF; D: TRBD1; V: TRBV6-5; J: TRBJ1-1; size: .
DNA: TGCGCCAGCAGCTTGGTAAGTTCCAACACTGAAGCTTTCTTT; CDR3: CASSLVSSNTEAFF; D: .; V: TRBV5-1; J: TRBJ1-1; size: few
DNA: TGTGCCAGCAGCTCGACTTATTACGAGCAGTACTTC; CDR3: CASSSTYYEQYF; D: .; V: TRBV5-8; J: TRBJ2-7; size: .
DNA: TGTGCCAGCAGAGCCAGACCGACTAGCGGGGGCTCCTACAATGAGCAGTTCTTC; CDR3: CASRARPTSGGSYNEQFF; D: TRBD2; V: TRBV7-9; J: TRBJ2-1; size: .
DNA: TGCGCCAGCAGCTCCGGACAGGGTCCCTACGAGCAGTACTTC; CDR3: CASSSGQGPYEQYF; D: TRBD1; V: TRBV5-1; J: TRBJ2-7; size: once
DNA: TGTGCCAGCAGTTTTAGCCGGGACCTGCACGGGGAGCTGTTTTTT; CDR3: CASSFSRDLHGELFF; D: .; V: TRBV28; J: TRBJ2-2; size: few
DNA: TGTGCCAGCAGCTTAACCCCGGACAGCCCCACTGAAGCTTTCTTT; CDR3: CASSLTPDSPTEAFF; D: .; V: TRBV7-3; J: TRBJ1-1; size: .
DNA: TGTGCCAGCAGTTACTCGTTCCTAGGACCAGGAAATGAGCAGTTCTTC; CDR3: CASSYSFLGPGNEQFF; D: .; V: TRBV6-7; J: TRBJ2-1; size: .
DNA: TGCGCCAGCAGCTTGGAGGGGAGGTGGAACACTGAAGCTTTCTTT; CDR3: CASSLEGRWNTEAFF; D: .; V: TRBV5-1; J: TRBJ1-1; size: few
DNA: TGTGCCAGCAGCCAAGCCTGGGCTGAAGCTTTCTTT; CDR3: CASSQAWAEAFF; D: .; V: TRBV7-8; J: TRBJ1-1; size: few
DNA: TGCAGCGTTGAGGGTGAGGCAGGGCGGAATGAGCAGTTCTTC; CDR3: CSVEGEAGRNEQFF; D: .; V: TRBV29-1; J: TRBJ2-1; size: .
DNA: TGTGCCAGCAGCAAAGATAACTATGGCTACACCTTC; CDR3: CASSKDNYGYTF; D: .; V: TRBV7-9; J: TRBJ1-2; size: .
DNA: TGCGCCAGCAGCTTGGACAGGTTCTCCTACGAGCAGTACTTC; CDR3: CASSLDRFSYEQYF; D: .; V: TRBV5-1; J: TRBJ2-7; size: .
DNA: TGTGCCAGCAGCTCCGTCCTGGGGGGTCAAGAGACCCAGTACTTC; CDR3: CASSSVLGGQETQYF; D: .; V: TRBV7-8; J: TRBJ2-5; size: .
DNA: TGTGCCAGCAGCGCACAGGGTCCCGGGGAGCTGTTTTTT; CDR3: CASSAQGPGELFF; D: .; V: TRBV7-3; J: TRBJ2-2; size: once
DNA: TGTGCCAGCAGCCAAGAGTGGGAGAGGGGTTTGAATGAAAAACTGTTTTTT; CDR3: CASSQEWERGLNEKLFF; D: .; V: TRBV4-2; J: TRBJ1-4; size: .
DNA: TGTGCTAGTGGCGAAGGAGGGAACGGGGCCAACGTCCTGACTTTC; CDR3: CASGEGGNGANVLTF; D: .; V: TRBV12-5; J: TRBJ2-6; size: .
DNA: TGTGCCAGCAGCCCCGGGAGCTCGTGGGAGCTGTTTTTT; CDR3: CASSPGSSWELFF; D: .; V: TRBV27; J: TRBJ2-2; size: .
DNA: TGTGCCAGTAGTACCGGATACTCCTACGAGCAGTACTTC; CDR3: CASSTGYSYEQYF; D: .; V: TRBV19; J: TRBJ2-7; size: few
DNA: TGTGCCAGCAGTTCCCCAGGCGGGGGGGCAACAGATACGCAGTATTTT; CDR3: CASSSPGGGATDTQYF; D: TRBD2; V: TRBV2; J: TRBJ2-3; size: .
DNA: TGTGCCAGCAGCGTAGGACACGGGCCCTACGAGCAGTACTTC; CDR3: CASSVGHGPYEQYF; D: .; V: TRBV9; J: TRBJ2-7; size: .
DNA: TGTGCCAGCAGCTCGGACTTGAGCACTGAAGCTTTCTTT; CDR3: CASSSDLSTEAFF; D: .; V: TRBV7-9; J: TRBJ1-1; size: .
DNA: TGTGCCAGCAGCTTGCCCCCACAGGGGGCAGAGACCCAGTACTTC; CDR3: CASSLPPQGAETQYF; D: TRBD1; V: TRBV5-6; J: TRBJ2-5; size: .